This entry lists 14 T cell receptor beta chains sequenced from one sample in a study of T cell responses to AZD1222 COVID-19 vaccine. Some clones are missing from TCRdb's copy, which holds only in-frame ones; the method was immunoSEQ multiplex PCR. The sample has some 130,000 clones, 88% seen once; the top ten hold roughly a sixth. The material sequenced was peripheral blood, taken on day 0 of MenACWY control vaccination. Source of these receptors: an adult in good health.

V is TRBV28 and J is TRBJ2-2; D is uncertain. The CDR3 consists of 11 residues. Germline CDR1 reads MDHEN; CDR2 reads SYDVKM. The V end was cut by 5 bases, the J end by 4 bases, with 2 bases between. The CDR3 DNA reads TGTGCCAGCAGTCTCACCGGGGAGCTGTTTTTT. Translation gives CASSLTGELFF. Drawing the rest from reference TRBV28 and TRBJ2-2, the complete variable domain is DVKVTQSSRYLVKRTGEKVFLECVQDMDHENMFWYRQDPGLGLRLIYFSYDVKMKEKGDIPEGYSVSREKKERFSLILESASTNQTSMYLCASSLTGELFFGEGSRLTVL.

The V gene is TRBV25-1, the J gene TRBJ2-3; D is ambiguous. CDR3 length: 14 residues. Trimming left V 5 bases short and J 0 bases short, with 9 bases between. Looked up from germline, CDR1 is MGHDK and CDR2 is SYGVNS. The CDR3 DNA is TGTGCCAGCAGTTTGGCTAGGAGCACAGATACGCAGTATTTT. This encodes CASSLARSTDTQYF.

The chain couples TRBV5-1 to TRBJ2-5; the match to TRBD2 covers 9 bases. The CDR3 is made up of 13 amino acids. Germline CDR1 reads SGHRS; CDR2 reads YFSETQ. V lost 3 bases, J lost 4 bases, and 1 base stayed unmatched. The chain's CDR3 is CASSSSGTETQYF. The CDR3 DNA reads TGCGCCAGCAGCTCTAGCGGGACAGAGACCCAGTACTTC. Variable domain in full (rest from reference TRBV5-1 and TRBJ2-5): KAGVTQTPRYLIKTRGQQVTLSCSPISGHRSVSWYQQTPGQGLQFLFEYFSETQRNKGNFPGRFSGRQFSNSRSEMNVSTLELGDSALYLCASSSSGTETQYFGPGTRLLVL.

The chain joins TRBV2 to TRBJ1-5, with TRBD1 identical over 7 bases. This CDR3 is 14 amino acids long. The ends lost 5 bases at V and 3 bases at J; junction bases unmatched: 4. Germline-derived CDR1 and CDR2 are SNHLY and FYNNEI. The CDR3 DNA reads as TGTGCCAGCAGTAGGACAGGATCCAATCAGCCCCAGCATTTT. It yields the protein CASSRTGSNQPQHF. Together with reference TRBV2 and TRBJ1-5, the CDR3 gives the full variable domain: EPEVTQTPSHQVTQMGQEVILRCVPISNHLYFYWYRQILGQKVEFLVSFYNNEISEKSEIFDDQFSVERPDGSNFTLKIRSTKLEDSAMYFCASSRTGSNQPQHFGDGTRLSIL.

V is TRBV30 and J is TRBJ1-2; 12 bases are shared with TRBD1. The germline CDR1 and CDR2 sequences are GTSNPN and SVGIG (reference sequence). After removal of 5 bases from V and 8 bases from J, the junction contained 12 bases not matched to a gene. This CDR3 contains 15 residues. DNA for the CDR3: TGTGCCTGGCAAGCCCGGGGGACAGGGGGCGCGGGCTACACCTTC. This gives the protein CAWQARGTGGAGYTF.

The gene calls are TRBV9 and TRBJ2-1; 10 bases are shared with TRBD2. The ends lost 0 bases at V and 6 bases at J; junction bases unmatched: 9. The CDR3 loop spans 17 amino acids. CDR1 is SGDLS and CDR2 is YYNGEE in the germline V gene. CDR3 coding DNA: TGTGCCAGCAGCGTAGGGCTAGCGGGAGTAAAGTTCAATGAGCAGTTCTTC. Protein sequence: CASSVGLAGVKFNEQFF.

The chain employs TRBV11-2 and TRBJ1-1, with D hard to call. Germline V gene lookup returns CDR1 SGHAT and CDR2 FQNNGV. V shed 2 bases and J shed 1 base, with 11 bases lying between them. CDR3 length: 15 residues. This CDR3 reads CASSLILVENTEAFF. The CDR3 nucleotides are TGTGCCAGCAGCTTAATCCTAGTCGAGAACACTGAAGCTTTCTTT.

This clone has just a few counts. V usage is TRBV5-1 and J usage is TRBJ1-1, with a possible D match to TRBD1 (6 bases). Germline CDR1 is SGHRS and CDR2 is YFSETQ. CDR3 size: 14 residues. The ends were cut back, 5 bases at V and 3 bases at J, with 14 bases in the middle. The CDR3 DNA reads TGCGCCAGCAGGTTAAGGCAGGGGCACACTGAAGCTTTCTTT. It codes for CASRLRQGHTEAFF.

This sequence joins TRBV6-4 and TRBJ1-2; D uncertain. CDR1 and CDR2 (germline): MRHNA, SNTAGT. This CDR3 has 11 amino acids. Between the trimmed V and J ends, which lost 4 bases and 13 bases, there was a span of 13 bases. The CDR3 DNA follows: TGTGCCAGCAGTGGGCAGGCCCCGGGCACCTTC. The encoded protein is CASSGQAPGTF.

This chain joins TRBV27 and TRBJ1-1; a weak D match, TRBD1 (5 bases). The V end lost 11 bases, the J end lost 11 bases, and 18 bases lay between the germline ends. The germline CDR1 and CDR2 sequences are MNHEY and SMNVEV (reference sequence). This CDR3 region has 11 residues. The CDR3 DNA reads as TGTGCCTGCACCTCCGGGGCCTCCGCTTTCTTT. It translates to CACTSGASAFF.

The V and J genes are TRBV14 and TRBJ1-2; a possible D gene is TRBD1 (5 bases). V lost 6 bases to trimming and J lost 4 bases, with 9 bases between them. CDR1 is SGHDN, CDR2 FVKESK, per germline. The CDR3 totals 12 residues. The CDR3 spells CASSQRGYGYTF. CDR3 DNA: TGTGCCAGCAGTCAGAGGGGCTATGGCTACACCTTC.

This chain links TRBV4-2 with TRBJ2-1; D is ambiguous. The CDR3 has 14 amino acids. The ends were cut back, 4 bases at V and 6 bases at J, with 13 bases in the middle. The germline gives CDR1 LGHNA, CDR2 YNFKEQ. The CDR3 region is CASSRMATVNEQFF. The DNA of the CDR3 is TGTGCCAGCAGCCGGATGGCGACCGTCAATGAGCAGTTCTTC.

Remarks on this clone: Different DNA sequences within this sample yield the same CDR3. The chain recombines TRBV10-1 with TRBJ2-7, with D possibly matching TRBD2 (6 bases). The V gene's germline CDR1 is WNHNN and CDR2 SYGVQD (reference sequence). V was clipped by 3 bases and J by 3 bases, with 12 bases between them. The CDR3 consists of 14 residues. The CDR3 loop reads CASSDRGGNYEQYF. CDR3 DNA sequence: TGCGCCAGCAGTGATAGGGGAGGAAACTACGAGCAGTACTTC.

CDR3 coding DNA: TGTGCCAGCAGTTTGGTTGGCAACTCCTACGAGCAGTACTTC. Translating it yields CASSLVGNSYEQYF. The rearrangement links TRBV28 to TRBJ2-7; D is ambiguous. V lost 3 bases, J lost 0 bases, and 9 bases lay in between. The V gene's germline CDR1 is MDHEN and CDR2 SYDVKM. This CDR3 has 14 amino acids. The variable domain in full, completed from reference TRBV28 and TRBJ2-7, reads DVKVTQSSRYLVKRTGEKVFLECVQDMDHENMFWYRQDPGLGLRLIYFSYDVKMKEKGDIPEGYSVSREKKERFSLILESASTNQTSMYLCASSLVGNSYEQYFGPGTRLTVT.